These 9 T cell receptor beta chains share one sample of origin, sequenced in a study of regulatory T cells in long-lasting Graves disease (dated by TCRdb to 2020 to 2022). The meaning of the sample's time point label: persistent/refractory GD, antithyroid drugs over 5 years with positive TRAb. For both TCR sequencing and RNA sequencing, RNA was extracted from PBMCs in TRIzol. Library construction relied on multiplex PCR. Sequenced using an Illumina HiSeq 4000. iRepertoire HTBI primers and Arm-PCR amplification of CDR3 regions were used to construct TCR beta libraries. TCRdb reran the public reads through fastp at Q25 and MiXCR, keeping productive beta chains. For every CDR3 protein sequence, its rows merge into one entry that carries the most common genes and DNA. The sample profile shows approximately 400,000 distinct CDR3 sequences; 23% of them were found once. Jointly, the top ten make up around 24% of the sample.

The material was peripheral blood mononuclear cells (PBMCs), obtained when the disease was refractory, from a patient treated with antithyroid drugs. All receptors derive from a female donor with Graves disease.

This clonotype has more than one count but fewer than ten. The rearrangement uses TRBV19 and TRBJ1-1, with a possible D match to TRBD1 (5 bases). This CDR3 spans 14 amino acids. The germline V gene has CDR1 LNHDA and CDR2 SQIVND (reference sequence). Trimming took 6 bases from V and 5 from J, leaving 16 bases between them. The chain's CDR3 is CASRPRLGGTEAFF. In DNA, the CDR3 is TGTGCCAGTAGGCCTAGACTGGGGGGAACTGAAGCTTTCTTT.

The V and J genes are TRBV2 and TRBJ2-3, with a tentative D call TRBD2 (5 bases). The length of the CDR3 is 15 residues. The V gene lost 3 bases and the J gene lost 0 bases, with 10 bases spanning the gap. CDR1 is SNHLY, CDR2 FYNNEI, per germline. The CDR3 DNA sequence: TGTGCCAGCAGTGAGAGGACTGCTAGCACAGATACGCAGTATTTT. Its translation is CASSERTASTDTQYF.

This chain links TRBV14 with TRBJ1-2, with 7 bases identical to TRBD1. Per the germline V gene, CDR1 is SGHDN and CDR2 is FVKESK. CDR3 size: 15 residues. V was clipped by 6 bases and J by 5 bases; unmatched bases: 12. The CDR3 sequence is CASRKTGTDSYGYTF. In DNA, the CDR3 is TGTGCCAGCAGGAAGACCGGGACAGACAGTTATGGCTACACCTTC.

At least ten counts were recorded for this clonotype. DNA of the CDR3: TGCGCCAGCAGCTTCGAGCGGACCTACGAGCAGTACTTC. Amino acid sequence: CASSFERTYEQYF. The chain joins TRBV5-1 to TRBJ2-7, with D maybe TRBD2 (5 bases). V gave up 2 bases and J gave up 2 bases, with 8 bases separating them. Germline V gene sequence: CDR1 SGHRS, CDR2 YFSETQ. The CDR3 loop spans 13 amino acids.

The chain recombines TRBV27 with TRBJ2-7, with 7 positions matching TRBD2. CDR3 length: 15 amino acids. The junction had 5 bases not matched to a gene; V was cut back by 3 bases and J by 0 bases. Germline V gene data show CDR1 as MNHEY and CDR2 as SMNVEV (reference sequence). The CDR3 protein is CASSFSGLSSYEQYF. For the CDR3, the DNA is TGTGCCAGCAGTTTTAGCGGGCTCAGCTCCTACGAGCAGTACTTC.

V gene TRBV10-3 combines with J gene TRBJ1-5, with D maybe TRBD1 (5 bases). The V end was cut by 4 bases, the J end by 7 bases, with 11 bases between. Germline values: CDR1 ENHRY, CDR2 SYGVKD. The CDR3 sequence is 13 residues long. CDR3 amino acids: CAISGSQGQPQHF. CDR3 nucleotide sequence: TGTGCCATCAGTGGATCCCAGGGCCAGCCCCAGCATTTT.

This clonotype was picked up many times. The chain recombines TRBV7-2 with TRBJ2-3, with D hard to call. This CDR3 is 15 amino acids long. In germline, CDR1 is SGHTA, CDR2 FQGNSA. Trimming removed 0 bases at V and 5 bases at J, with 12 bases between. CDR3 in amino acids: CASSLASSPGDTQYF. The DNA of the CDR3 is TGTGCCAGCAGCTTAGCGTCCAGCCCAGGAGATACGCAGTATTTT.

This clonotype has a count of ten or more. This chain connects TRBV28 to TRBJ2-5; D possibly corresponds to TRBD1 (6 bases). The V end lost 4 bases, the J end lost 4 bases, and 16 bases lay between the germline ends. Looked up from germline, CDR1 is MDHEN and CDR2 is SYDVKM. CDR3 length equals 15 residues. CDR3 DNA sequence: TGTGCCAGCAGTTCACAGGACAGCCTACGAGAGACCCAGTACTTC. This translates into CASSSQDSLRETQYF.

Turning to this clonotype: One end of the junction fails to match germline, which may point to a read error. This chain connects TRBV20-1 to TRBJ2-4; 12 bases fit TRBD1. Germline V gene data show CDR1 as DFQATT and CDR2 as SNEGSKA (reference sequence). The CDR3 has 14 residues. The CDR3 protein is CSVPGQGARNIQYF. CDR3 bases: TGCAGTGTCCCGGGACAGGGGGCCAGAAACATTCAGTACTTC.